This TCR beta chain was sequenced for a study of T cell responses to AZD1222 COVID-19 vaccine. Sequenced by immunoSEQ multiplex PCR; TCRdb stores in-frame clones only, minus some. The table has approximately 50,000 clones, roughly 90% seen once. Germline loops: CDR1 SGHNT, CDR2 YYREEE (reference sequence). This CDR3 region has 14 residues. V lost 4 bases to trimming and J lost 4 bases, with 13 bases between them. The gene calls are TRBV5-4 and TRBJ2-3, with D perhaps TRBD2 (6 bases). This sequence originates from an adult who received the AZD1222 COVID-19 vaccine. The sequences come from peripheral blood, collected 28 days after the second AZD1222 dose. In nucleotides, the CDR3 is TGTGCCAGCAGCGCGACTAGTCGCGCAGATACGCAGTATTTT. Translating it yields CASSATSRADTQYF.